This record concerns one TCR beta chain sequence. Authors' analysis steps: Amplification from reference gene primers served as the basis for estimated nucleated cell counts. Produced via immunoSEQ multiplex PCR; TCRdb's table is partial and in-frame only. V and J calls and clone size come straight from that table; D and trimming were deduced from the DNA. The repertoire consists of more than 120,000 clones, with more than 75% occurring once and the leading ten covering about two fifths. This record belongs to a study of blood T cell repertoires in COVID-19. Study-level information: Samples taken during acute and convalescent COVID-19 were collected in the United States, Italy and Spain. T cells, B-cell-depleted T cells, or PBMCs supplied cDNA or gDNA.

Germline CDR1 reads SGHTA; CDR2 reads FQGNSA. The J segment lost 4 bases and the V segment lost 5 bases, leaving 14 bases of the junction unmatched. The CDR3 has 17 amino acids. The receptor was isolated from a man aged 50 to 60 who had recovered from COVID-19. The rearrangement links TRBV7-2 to TRBJ2-5; 9 bases are a match to TRBD2. Source material: peripheral blood. CDR3: CASSGGLASRWGETQYF. The CDR3 nucleotides read TGTGCCAGCAGCGGGGGACTAGCTAGTAGATGGGGAGAGACCCAGTACTTC.